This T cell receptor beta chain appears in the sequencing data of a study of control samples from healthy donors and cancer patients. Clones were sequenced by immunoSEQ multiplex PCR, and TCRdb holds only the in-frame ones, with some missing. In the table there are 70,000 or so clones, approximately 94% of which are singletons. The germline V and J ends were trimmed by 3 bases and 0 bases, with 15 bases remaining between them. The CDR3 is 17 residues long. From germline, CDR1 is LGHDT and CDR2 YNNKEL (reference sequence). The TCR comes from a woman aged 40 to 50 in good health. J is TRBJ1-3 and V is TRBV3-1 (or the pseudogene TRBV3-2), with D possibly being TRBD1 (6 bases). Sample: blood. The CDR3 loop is CASSQGSGQHSGNTIYF. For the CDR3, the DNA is TGTGCCAGCAGCCAGGGTAGTGGACAGCACTCTGGAAACACCATATATTTT.